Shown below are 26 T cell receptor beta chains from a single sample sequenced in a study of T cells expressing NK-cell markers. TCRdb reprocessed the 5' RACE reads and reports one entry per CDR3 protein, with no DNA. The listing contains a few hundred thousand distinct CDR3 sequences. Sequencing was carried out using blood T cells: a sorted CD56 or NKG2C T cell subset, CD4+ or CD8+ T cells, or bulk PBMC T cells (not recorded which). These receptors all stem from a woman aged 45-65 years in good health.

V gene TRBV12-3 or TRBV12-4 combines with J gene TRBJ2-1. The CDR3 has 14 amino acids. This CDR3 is CASSLGEPRNEQFF.

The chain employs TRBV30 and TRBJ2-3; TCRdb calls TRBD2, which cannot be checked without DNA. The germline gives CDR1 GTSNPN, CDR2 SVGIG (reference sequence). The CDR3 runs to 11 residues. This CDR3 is CAFSGGDTQYF.

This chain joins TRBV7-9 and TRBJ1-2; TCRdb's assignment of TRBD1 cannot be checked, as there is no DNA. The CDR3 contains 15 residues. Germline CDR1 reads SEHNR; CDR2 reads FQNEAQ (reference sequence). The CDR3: CASSPGTGDFYGYTF.

CDR3 loop: CASSPQGYSYNEQFF. The chain combines TRBV3-1 with TRBJ2-1; TCRdb returns TRBD1, unconfirmable since there is no DNA. The CDR3 has 15 residues. Per germline, CDR1 LGHDT and CDR2 YNNKEL (reference sequence).

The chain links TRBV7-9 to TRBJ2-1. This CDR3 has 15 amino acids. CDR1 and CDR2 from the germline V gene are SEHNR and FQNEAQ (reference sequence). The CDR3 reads CASSFFGSSYNEQFF.

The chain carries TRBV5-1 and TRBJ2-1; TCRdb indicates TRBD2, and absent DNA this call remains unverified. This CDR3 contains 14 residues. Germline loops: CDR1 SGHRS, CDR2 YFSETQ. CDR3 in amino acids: CASSSGRLDNEQFF.

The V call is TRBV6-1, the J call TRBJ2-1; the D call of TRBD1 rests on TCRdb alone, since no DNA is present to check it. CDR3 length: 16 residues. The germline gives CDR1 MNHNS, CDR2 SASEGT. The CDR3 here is CASRAQGSPVTDEQFF.

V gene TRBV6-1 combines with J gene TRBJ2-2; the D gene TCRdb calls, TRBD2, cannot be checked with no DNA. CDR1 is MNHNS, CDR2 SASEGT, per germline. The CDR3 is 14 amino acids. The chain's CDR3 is CASSASRSVGELFF.

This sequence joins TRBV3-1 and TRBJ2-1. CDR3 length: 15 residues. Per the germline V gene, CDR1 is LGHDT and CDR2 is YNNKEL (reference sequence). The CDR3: CASSPALGSYNEQFF.

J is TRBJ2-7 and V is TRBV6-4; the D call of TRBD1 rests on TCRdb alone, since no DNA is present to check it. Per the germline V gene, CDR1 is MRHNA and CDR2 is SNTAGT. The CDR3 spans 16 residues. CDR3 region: CASSDSSTGHTDEQYF.

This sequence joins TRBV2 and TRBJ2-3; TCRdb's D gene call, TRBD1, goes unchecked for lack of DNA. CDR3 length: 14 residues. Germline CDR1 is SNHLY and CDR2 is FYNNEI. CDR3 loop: CASRRTGGTDTQYF. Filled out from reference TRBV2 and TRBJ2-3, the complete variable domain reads EPEVTQTPSHQVTQMGQEVILRCVPISNHLYFYWYRQILGQKVEFLVSFYNNEISEKSEIFDDQFSVERPDGSNFTLKIRSTKLEDSAMYFCASRRTGGTDTQYFGPGTRLTVL.

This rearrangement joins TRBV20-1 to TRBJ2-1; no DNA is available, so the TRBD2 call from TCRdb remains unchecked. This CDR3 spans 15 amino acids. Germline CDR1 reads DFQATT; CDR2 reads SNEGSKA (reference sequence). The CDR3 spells CSARDFSQRRGEQFF.

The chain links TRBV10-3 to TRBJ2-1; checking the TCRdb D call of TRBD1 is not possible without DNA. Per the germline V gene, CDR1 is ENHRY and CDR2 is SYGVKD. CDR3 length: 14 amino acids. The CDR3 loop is CATLGTDTYNEQFF.

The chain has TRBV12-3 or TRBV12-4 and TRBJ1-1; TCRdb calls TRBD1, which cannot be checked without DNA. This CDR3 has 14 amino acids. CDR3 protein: CATAWKGGDTDAFF.

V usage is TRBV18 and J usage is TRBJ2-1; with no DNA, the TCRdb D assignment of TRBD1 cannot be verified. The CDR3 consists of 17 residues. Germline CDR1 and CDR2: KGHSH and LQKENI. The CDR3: CASVTGMRRASYNEQFF.

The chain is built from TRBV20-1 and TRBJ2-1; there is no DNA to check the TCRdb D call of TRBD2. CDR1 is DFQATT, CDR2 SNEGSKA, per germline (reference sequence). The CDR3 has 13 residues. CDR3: CSAAHRASGGQFF.

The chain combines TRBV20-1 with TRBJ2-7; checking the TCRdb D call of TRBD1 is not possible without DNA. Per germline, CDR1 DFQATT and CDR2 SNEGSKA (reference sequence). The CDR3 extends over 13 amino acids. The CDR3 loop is CSAQDRYSYEQYF.

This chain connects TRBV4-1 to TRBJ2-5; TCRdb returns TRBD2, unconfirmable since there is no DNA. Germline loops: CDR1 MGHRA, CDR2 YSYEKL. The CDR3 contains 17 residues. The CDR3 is CASSQGTSGHGRETQYF.

The CDR3 loop is CASSLRNNEQFF. This rearrangement joins TRBV7-8 to TRBJ2-1. The CDR3 sequence is 12 residues long. Germline-derived CDR1 and CDR2 are SGHVS and FQNEAQ. Full variable domain (missing parts from reference TRBV7-8 and TRBJ2-1): GAGVSQSPRYKVAKRGQDVALRCDPISGHVSLFWYQQALGQGPEFLTYFQNEAQLDKSGLPSDRFFAERPEGSVSTLKIQRTQQEDSAVYLCASSLRNNEQFFGPGTRLTVL.

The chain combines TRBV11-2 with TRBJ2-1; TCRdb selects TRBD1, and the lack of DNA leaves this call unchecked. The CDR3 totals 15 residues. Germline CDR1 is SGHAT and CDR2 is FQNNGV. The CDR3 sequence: CASTKDRGPLNEQFF.

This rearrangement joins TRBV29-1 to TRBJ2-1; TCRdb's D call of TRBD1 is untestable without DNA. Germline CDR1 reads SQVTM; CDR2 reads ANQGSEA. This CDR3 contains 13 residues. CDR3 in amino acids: CSARRGGYHEQFF.

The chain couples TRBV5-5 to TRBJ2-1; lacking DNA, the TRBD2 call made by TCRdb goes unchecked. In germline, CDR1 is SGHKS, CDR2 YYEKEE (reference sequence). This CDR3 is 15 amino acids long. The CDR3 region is CASSPLAGGPHEQFF.

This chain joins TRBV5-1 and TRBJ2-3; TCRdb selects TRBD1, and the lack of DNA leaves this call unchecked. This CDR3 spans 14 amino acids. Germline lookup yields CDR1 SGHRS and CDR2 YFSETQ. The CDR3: CASSPRSPGDTQYF.

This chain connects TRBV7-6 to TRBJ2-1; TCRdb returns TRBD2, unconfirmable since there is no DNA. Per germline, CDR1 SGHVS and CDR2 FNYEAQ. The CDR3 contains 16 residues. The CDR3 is CASSRLSGRASDEQFF.

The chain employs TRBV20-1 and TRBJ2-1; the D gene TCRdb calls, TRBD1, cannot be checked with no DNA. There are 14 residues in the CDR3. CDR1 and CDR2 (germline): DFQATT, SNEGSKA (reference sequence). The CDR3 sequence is CSAALLFSYNEQFF.

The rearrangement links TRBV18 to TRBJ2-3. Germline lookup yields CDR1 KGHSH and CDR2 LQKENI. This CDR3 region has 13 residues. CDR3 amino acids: CASSPRQTDTQYF.